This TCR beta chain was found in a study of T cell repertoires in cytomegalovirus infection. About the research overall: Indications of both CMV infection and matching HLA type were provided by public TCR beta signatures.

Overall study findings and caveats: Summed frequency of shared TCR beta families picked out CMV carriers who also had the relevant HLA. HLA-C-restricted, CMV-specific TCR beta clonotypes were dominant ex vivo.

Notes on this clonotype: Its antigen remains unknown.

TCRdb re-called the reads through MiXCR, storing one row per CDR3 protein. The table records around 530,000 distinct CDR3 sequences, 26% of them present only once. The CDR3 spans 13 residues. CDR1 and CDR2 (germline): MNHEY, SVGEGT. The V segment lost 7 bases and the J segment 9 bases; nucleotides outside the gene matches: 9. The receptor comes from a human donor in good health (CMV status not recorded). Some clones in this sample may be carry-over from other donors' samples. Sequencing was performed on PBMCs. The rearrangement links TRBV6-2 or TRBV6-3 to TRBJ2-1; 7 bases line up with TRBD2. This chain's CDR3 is CASIVTGGTEQFF. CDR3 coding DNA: TGTGCCAGCATCGTTACCGGGGGGACTGAGCAGTTCTTC.